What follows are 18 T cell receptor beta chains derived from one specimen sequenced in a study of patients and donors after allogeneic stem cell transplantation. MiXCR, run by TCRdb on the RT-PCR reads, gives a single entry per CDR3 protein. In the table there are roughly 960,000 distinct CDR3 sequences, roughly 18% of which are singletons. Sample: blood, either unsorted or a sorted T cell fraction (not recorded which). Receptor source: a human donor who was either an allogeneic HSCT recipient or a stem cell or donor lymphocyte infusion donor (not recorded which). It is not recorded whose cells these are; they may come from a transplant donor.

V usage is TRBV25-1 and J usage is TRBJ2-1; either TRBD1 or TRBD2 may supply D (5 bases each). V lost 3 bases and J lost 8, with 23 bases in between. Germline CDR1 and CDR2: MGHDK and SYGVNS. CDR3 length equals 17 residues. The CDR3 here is CASSDGGGSPLTDEQFF. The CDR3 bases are TGTGCCAGCAGTGATGGGGGTGGGAGCCCCCTTACCGATGAGCAGTTCTTC.

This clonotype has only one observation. This CDR3 reads CASSELGVAGDFTYNEQFF. CDR3 bases: TGTGCCAGCAGTGAATTAGGGGTAGCGGGCGATTTTACCTACAATGAGCAGTTCTTC. The chain carries TRBV25-1 and TRBJ2-1; 7 bases are a match to TRBD2. The J segment lost 2 bases and the V segment lost 1 base, leaving 14 bases of the junction unmatched. CDR3 length: 19 residues. Germline V gene sequence: CDR1 MGHDK, CDR2 SYGVNS.

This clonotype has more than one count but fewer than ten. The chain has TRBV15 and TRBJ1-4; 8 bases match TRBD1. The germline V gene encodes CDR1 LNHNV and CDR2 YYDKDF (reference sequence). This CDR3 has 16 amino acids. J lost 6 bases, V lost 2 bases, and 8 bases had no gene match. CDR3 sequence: CATSRPDRARDEKLFF. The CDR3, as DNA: TGTGCCACCAGCAGACCGGACAGGGCGAGGGATGAAAAACTGTTTTTT.

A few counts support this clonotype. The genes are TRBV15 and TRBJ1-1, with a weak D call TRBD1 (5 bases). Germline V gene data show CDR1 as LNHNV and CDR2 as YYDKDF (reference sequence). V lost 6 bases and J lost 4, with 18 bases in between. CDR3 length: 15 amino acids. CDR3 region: CATRGKDRRGTEAFF. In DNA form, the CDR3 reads TGTGCCACCAGGGGCAAAGACAGACGCGGCACTGAAGCTTTCTTT.

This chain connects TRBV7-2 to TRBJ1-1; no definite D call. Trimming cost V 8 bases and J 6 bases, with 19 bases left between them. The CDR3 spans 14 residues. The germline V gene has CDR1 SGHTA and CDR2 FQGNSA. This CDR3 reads CASLFRTGNAEAFF. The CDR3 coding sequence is TGTGCCAGCCTTTTCCGGACGGGGAATGCTGAAGCTTTCTTT.

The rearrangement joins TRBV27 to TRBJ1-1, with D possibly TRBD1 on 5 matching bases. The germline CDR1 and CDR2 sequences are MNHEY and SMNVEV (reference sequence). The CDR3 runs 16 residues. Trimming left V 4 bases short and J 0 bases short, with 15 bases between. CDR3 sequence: CASSSLGDSLNTEAFF. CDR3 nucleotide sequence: TGTGCCAGCAGTTCCCTTGGCGACAGTTTGAACACTGAAGCTTTCTTT.

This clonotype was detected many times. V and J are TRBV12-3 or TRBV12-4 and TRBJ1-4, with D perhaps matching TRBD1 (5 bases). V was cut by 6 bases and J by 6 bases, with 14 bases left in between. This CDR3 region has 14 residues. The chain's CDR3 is CASSQGGGDEKLFF. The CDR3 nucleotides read TGTGCCAGCAGCCAGGGAGGCGGGGATGAAAAACTGTTTTTT.

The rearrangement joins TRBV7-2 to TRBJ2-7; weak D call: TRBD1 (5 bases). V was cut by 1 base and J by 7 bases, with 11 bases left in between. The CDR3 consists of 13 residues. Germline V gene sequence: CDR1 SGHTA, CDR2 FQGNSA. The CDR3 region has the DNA TGTGCCAGCAGCTTAGTGGGGCAGAGGGAGCAGTACTTC. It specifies CASSLVGQREQYF.

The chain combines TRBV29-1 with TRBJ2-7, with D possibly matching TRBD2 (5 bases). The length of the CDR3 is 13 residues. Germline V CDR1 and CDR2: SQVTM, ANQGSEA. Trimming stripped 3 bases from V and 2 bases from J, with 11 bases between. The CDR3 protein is CSVELGDPYEQYF. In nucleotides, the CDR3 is TGCAGCGTTGAGTTGGGAGATCCCTACGAGCAGTACTTC.

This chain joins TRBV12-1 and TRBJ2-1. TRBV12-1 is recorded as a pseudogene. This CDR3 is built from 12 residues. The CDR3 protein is CAAVRIPDEQFF. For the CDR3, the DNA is TGTGCCGCGGTAAGGATTCCAGATGAGCAGTTCTTC.

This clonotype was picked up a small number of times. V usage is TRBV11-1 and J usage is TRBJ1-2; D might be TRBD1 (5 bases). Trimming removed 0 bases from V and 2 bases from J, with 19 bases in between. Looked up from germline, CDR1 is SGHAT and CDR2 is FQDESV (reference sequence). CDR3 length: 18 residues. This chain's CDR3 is CASSLALRPGRTNYGYTF. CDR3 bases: TGTGCCAGCAGCTTAGCGCTTAGGCCCGGCAGGACAAACTATGGCTACACCTTC.

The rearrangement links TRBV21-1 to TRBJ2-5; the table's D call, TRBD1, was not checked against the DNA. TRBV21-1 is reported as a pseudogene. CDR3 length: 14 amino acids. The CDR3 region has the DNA TGTGCCAGCCTTCCCCGGGGGGCGCGTGAGACCCAGTACTTC. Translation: CASLPRGARETQYF.

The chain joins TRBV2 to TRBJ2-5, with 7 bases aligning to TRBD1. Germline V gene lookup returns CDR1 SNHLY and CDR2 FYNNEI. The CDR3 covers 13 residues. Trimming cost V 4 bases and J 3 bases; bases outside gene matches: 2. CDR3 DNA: TGTGCCAGCAGTGGCAGGGGGAAAGAGACCCAGTACTTC. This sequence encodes CASSGRGKETQYF. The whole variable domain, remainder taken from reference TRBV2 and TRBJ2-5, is EPEVTQTPSHQVTQMGQEVILRCVPISNHLYFYWYRQILGQKVEFLVSFYNNEISEKSEIFDDQFSVERPDGSNFTLKIRSTKLEDSAMYFCASSGRGKETQYFGPGTRLLVL.

CDR3 nucleotide sequence: TGTGCCAGCACCGCGGGGGGTAGGACTAAAGCTTTCTTT. Translating gives CASTAGGRTKAFF. The V and J genes are TRBV2 and TRBJ1-1; TRBD1 is a possible D gene (5 bases). Deletions cut 7 bases from V and 9 bases from J, with 18 bases between. The CDR3 loop spans 13 amino acids. Germline CDR1 is SNHLY and CDR2 is FYNNEI.

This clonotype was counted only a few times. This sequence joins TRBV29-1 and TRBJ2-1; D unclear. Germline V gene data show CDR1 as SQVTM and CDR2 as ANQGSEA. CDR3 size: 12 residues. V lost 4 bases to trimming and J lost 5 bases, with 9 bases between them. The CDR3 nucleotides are TGCAGCGTTGTAGGGTTCCACAATGAGCAGTTCTTC. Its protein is CSVVGFHNEQFF.

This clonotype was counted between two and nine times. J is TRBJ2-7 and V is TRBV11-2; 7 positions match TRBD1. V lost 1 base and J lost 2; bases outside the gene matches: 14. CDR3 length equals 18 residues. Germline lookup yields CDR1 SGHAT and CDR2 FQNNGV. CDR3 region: CASSLGARWDSRTYEQYF. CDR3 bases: TGTGCCAGCAGCTTAGGCGCCCGTTGGGACAGCAGAACCTACGAGCAGTACTTC.

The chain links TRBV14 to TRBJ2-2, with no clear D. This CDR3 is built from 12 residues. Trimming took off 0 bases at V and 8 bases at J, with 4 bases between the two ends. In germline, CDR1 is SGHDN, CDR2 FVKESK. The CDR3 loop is CASSQDLGELFF. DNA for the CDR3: TGTGCCAGCAGCCAAGACCTAGGGGAGCTGTTTTTT.

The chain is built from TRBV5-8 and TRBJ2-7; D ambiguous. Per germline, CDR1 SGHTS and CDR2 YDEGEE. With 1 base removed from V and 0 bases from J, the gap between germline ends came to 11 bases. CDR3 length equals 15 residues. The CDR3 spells CASSLTIDISYEQYF. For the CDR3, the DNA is TGTGCCAGCAGCTTGACAATCGACATCTCCTACGAGCAGTACTTC.